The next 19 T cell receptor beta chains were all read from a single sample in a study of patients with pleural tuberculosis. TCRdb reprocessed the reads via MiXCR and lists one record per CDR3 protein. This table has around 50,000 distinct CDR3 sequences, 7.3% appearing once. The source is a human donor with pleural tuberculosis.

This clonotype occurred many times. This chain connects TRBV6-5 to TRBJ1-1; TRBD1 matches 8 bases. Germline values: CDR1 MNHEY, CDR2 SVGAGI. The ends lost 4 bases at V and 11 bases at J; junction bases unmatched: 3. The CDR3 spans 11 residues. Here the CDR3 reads CASSLTGVAFF. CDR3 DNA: TGTGCCAGCAGTTTGACAGGGGTCGCTTTCTTT.

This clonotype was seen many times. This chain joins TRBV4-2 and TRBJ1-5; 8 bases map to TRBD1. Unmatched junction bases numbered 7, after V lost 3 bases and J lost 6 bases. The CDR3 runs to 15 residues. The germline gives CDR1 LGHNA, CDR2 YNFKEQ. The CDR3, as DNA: TGTGCCAGCAGCCAGGCAGGGGGCGCGGTTCAGCCCCAGCATTTT. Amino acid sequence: CASSQAGGAVQPQHF.

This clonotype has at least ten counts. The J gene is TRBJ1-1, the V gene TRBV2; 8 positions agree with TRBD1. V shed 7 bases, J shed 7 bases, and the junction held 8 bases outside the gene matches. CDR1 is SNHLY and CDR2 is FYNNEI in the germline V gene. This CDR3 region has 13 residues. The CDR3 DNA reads TGTGCCAGCAATGGACAGGGACTGATTGAAGCTTTCTTT. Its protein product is CASNGQGLIEAFF.

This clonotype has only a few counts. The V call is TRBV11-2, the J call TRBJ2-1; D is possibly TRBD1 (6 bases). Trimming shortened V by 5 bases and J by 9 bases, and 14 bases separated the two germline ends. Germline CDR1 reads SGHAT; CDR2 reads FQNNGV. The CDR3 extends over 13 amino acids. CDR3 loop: CASSPNRDIEQFF. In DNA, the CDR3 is TGTGCCAGCAGCCCCAACCGGGACATTGAGCAGTTCTTC.

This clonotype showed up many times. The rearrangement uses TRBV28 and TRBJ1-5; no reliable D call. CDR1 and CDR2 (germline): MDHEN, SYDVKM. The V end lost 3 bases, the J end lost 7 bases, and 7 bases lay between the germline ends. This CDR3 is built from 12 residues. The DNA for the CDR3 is TGTGCCAGCAGTTTGCAGTACCAGCCCCAGCATTTT. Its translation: CASSLQYQPQHF.

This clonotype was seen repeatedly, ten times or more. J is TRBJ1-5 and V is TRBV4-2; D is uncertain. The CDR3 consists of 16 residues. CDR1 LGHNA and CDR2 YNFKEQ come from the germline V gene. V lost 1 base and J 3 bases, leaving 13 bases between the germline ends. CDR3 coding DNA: TGTGCCAGCAGCCAAGCAAGTAACTTCCCCAATCAGCCCCAGCATTTT. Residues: CASSQASNFPNQPQHF.

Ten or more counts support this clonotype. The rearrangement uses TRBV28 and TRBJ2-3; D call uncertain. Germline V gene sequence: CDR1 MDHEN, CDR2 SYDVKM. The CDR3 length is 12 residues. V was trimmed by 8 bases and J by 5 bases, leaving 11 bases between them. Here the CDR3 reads CASAGPGDTQYF. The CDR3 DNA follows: TGTGCCAGCGCCGGGCCGGGAGATACGCAGTATTTT.

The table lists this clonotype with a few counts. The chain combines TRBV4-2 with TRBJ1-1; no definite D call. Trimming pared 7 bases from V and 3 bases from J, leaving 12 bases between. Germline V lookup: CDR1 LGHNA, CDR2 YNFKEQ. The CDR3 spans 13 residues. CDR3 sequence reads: CASIRDRDTEAFF. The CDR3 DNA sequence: TGTGCCAGCATCAGAGATCGAGACACTGAAGCTTTCTTT.

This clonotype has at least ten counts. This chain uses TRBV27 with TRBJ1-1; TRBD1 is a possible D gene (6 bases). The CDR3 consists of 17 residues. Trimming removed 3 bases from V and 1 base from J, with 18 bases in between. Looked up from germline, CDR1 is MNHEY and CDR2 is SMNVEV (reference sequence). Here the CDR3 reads CASSFSGTGRGNTEAFF. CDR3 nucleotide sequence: TGTGCCAGCAGTTTTTCGGGAACAGGGAGGGGGAACACTGAAGCTTTCTTT.

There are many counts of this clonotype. The CDR3, as DNA: TGCAGTGCTAGCGGACAGGGGGTTGGCAATCAGCCCCAGCATTTT. Its translation is CSASGQGVGNQPQHF. V is TRBV20-1 and J is TRBJ1-5; 10 bases fit TRBD1. CDR1 DFQATT and CDR2 SNEGSKA come from the germline V gene (reference sequence). V shed 3 bases, J shed 2 bases, and the junction held 4 bases outside the gene matches. The CDR3 sequence is 15 residues long.

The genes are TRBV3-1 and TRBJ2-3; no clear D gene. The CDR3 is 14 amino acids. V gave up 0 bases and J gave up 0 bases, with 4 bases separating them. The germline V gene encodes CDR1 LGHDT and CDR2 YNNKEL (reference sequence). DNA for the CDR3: TGTGCCAGCAGCCAAGAGGATAGCACAGATACGCAGTATTTT. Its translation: CASSQEDSTDTQYF.

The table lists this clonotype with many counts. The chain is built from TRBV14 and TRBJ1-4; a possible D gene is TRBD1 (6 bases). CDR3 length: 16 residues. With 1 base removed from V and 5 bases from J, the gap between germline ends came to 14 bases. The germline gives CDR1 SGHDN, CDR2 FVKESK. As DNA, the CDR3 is TGTGCCAGCAGCCAAGGGGGGCCAGGACTCAATGAAAAACTGTTTTTT. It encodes CASSQGGPGLNEKLFF.

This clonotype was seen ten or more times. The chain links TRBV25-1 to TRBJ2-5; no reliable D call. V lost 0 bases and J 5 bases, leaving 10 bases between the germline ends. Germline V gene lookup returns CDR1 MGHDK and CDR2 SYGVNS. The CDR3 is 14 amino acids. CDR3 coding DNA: TGTGCCAGCAGTGAATATTCCCTGACGGAGACCCAGTACTTC. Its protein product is CASSEYSLTETQYF.

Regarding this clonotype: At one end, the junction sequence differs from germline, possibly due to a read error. The chain's CDR3 is CASSPVEQTSTGTQYF. CDR3 coding DNA: TGTGCCAGCTCACCTGTTGAACAAACTAGCACAGGTACGCAGTATTTT. This chain uses TRBV18 with TRBJ2-3, with D perhaps TRBD2 (6 bases). The length of the CDR3 is 16 residues. Germline CDR1 reads KGHSH; CDR2 reads LQKENI.

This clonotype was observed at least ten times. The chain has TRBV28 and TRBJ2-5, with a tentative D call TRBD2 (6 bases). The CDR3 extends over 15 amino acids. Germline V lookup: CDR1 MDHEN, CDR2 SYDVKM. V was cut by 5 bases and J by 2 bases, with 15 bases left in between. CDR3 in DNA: TGTGCCAGCAGTCTACTAACCGCGGGGCAAGAGACCCAGTACTTC. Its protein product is CASSLLTAGQETQYF.

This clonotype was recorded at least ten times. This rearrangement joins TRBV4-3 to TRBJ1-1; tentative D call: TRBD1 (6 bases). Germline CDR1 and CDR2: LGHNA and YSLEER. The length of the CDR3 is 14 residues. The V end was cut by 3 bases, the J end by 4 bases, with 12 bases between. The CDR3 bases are TGCGCCAGCAGCCAGGGAGGGGGTTTCACTGAAGCTTTCTTT. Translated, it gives CASSQGGGFTEAFF.

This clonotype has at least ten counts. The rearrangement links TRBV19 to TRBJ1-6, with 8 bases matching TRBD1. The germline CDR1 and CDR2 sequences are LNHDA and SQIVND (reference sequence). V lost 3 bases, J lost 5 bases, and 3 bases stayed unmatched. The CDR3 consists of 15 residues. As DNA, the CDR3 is TGTGCCAGTAGTATCCAGGGGGCGAATAATTCACCCCTCCACTTT. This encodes CASSIQGANNSPLHF. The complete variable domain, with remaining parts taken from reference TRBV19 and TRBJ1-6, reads DGGITQSPKYLFRKEGQNVTLSCEQNLNHDAMYWYRQDPGQGLRLIYYSQIVNDFQKGDIAEGYSVSREKKESFPLTVTSAQKNPTAFYLCASSIQGANNSPLHFGNGTRLTVT.

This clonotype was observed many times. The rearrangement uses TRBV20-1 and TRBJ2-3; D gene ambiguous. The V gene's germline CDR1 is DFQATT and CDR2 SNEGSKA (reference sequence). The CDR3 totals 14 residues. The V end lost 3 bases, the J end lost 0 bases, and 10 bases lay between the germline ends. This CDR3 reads CSARVQPSTDTQYF. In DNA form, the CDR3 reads TGCAGTGCTAGGGTGCAACCTAGCACAGATACGCAGTATTTT.

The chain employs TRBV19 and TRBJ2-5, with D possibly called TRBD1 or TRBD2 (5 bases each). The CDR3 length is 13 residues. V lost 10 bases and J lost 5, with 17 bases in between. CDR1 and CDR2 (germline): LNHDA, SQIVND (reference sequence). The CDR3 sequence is CATLGPSFETQYF. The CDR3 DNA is TGTGCCACCCTGGGACCGTCCTTCGAGACCCAGTACTTC. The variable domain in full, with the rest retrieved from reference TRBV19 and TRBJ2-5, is DGGITQSPKYLFRKEGQNVTLSCEQNLNHDAMYWYRQDPGQGLRLIYYSQIVNDFQKGDIAEGYSVSREKKESFPLTVTSAQKNPTAFYLCATLGPSFETQYFGPGTRLLVL.